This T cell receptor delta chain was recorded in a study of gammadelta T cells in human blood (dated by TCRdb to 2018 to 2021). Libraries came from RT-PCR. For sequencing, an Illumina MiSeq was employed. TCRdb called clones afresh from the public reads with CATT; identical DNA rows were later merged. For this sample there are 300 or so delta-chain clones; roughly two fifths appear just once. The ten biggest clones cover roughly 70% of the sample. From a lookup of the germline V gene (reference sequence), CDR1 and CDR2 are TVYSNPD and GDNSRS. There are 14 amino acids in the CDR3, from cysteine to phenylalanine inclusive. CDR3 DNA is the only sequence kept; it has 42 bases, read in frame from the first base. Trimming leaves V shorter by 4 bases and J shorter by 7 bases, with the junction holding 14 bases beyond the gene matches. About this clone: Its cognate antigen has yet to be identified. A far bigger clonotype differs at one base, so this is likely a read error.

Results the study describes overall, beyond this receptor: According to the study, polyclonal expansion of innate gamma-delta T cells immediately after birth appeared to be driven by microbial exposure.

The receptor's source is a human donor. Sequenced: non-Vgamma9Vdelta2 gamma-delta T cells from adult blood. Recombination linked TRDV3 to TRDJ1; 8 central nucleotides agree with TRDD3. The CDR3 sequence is CACIWGTRKGKLIF. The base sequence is TGTGCCTGTATCTGGGGGACCCGGAAAGGTAAACTCATCTTT.